Below are 11 T cell receptor beta chains sequenced from a single sample in a study of blood T cell repertoires in COVID-19 (dated by TCRdb to 2018 to 2020). The library came from the immunoSEQ multiplex PCR assay. As stored in TCRdb, this immuneACCESS dataset retains in-frame rearrangements with V and J assigned. A fraction of the clones does not appear; measured against another copy, unresolved V genes explain less than half of the discrepancy, and the remainder lacks a known reason. The sample table shows about 230,000 clones, and less than 90% are seen once. Just over 2.5% of the sample goes to the ten largest clones. The sample consisted of peripheral blood. These receptors were taken from a woman between 65 and 79 years old with active or convalescent COVID-19.

The chain employs TRBV11-2 and TRBJ2-3; TRBD2 might be the D (6 bases). The CDR3 runs 15 residues. Germline CDR1 reads SGHAT; CDR2 reads FQNNGV. The V end lost 5 bases, the J end lost 9 bases, and 21 bases lay between the germline ends. CDR3 residues: CASSVLAVTKGTQYF. The CDR3 nucleotides are TGTGCCAGCAGCGTTTTAGCGGTTACAAAAGGGACGCAGTATTTT.

The gene calls are TRBV30 and TRBJ1-2, with 7 nucleotides matching TRBD1. The CDR3 has 14 residues. From germline, CDR1 is GTSNPN and CDR2 SVGIG (reference sequence). V lost 4 bases, J lost 0 bases, and 5 bases stayed unmatched. DNA for the CDR3: TGTGCCTGGACCCACGGGACAGCTAACTATGGCTACACCTTC. It specifies CAWTHGTANYGYTF.

This chain joins TRBV5-1 and TRBJ2-1; D is uncertain. Germline CDR1 is SGHRS and CDR2 is YFSETQ. CDR3 length equals 15 residues. Trimming removed 0 bases from V and 0 bases from J, with 7 bases in between. The CDR3 here is CASSLAPSSYNEQFF. The CDR3 DNA reads as TGCGCCAGCAGCTTGGCCCCTTCCTCCTACAATGAGCAGTTCTTC.

The rearrangement uses TRBV5-1 and TRBJ2-6; D is unresolved. V was clipped by 1 base and J by 0 bases, with 8 bases between them. From germline, CDR1 is SGHRS and CDR2 YFSETQ. The CDR3 totals 16 residues. CDR3 loop: CASSLYPSSGANVLTF. In nucleotides, the CDR3 is TGCGCCAGCAGCTTGTATCCGAGCTCTGGGGCCAACGTCCTGACTTTC.

The rearrangement links TRBV18 to TRBJ2-5, with D possibly being TRBD2 (5 bases). The CDR3 sequence is 14 residues long. CDR1 is KGHSH and CDR2 is LQKENI in the germline V gene. V dropped 2 bases and J dropped 1 base, with 8 bases sitting between them. In DNA, the CDR3 is TGTGCCAGCTCACCAAGCGGCGCCCAAGAGACCCAGTACTTC. It yields the protein CASSPSGAQETQYF.

The chain combines TRBV18 with TRBJ1-3; D is unresolved. The CDR3 length is 16 residues. Trimming left V 5 bases short and J 0 bases short, with 14 bases between. CDR1 is KGHSH and CDR2 is LQKENI in the germline V gene. The chain's CDR3 is CASSSQTAGSGNTIYF. The CDR3 DNA reads TGTGCCAGCTCATCCCAGACGGCGGGCTCTGGAAACACCATATATTTT.

CDR3 sequence reads: CASSYSGVSGNTIYF. Here the CDR3 DNA reads TGTGCCAGCAGTTACTCAGGGGTCTCTGGAAACACCATATATTTT. V gene TRBV6-6 combines with J gene TRBJ1-3; D possibly corresponds to TRBD1 (5 bases). The length of the CDR3 is 15 residues. Germline CDR1 and CDR2: MNHNY and SVGAGI (reference sequence). The V end was cut by 0 bases, the J end by 0 bases, with 6 bases between.

The V call is TRBV9, the J call TRBJ1-1, with 7 bases that match TRBD1. The CDR3 is made up of 15 amino acids. V shed 5 bases, J shed 0 bases, and the junction held 7 bases outside the gene matches. The germline V gene has CDR1 SGDLS and CDR2 YYNGEE. The CDR3 is CASSRQGLMNTEAFF. CDR3 sequence (DNA): TGTGCCAGCAGTAGACAGGGCCTGATGAACACTGAAGCTTTCTTT. Together with reference TRBV9 and TRBJ1-1, the CDR3 gives the full variable domain: DSGVTQTPKHLITATGQRVTLRCSPRSGDLSVYWYQQSLDQGLQFLIQYYNGEERAKGNILERFSAQQFPDLHSELNLSSLELGDSALYFCASSRQGLMNTEAFFGQGTRLTVV.

This clone has just a few counts. The chain joins TRBV7-9 to TRBJ2-2, with 9 bases matching TRBD2. Trimming took 6 bases from V and 1 from J; bases not matched to a gene: 3. CDR1 and CDR2 from the germline V gene are SEHNR and FQNEAQ (reference sequence). The CDR3 totals 15 residues. CDR3 bases: TGTGCCAGCAGTTGGACTAGCGTGAACACCGGGGAGCTGTTTTTT. This encodes CASSWTSVNTGELFF.

The genes are TRBV6-2 or TRBV6-3 and TRBJ2-5; D call uncertain. CDR1 and CDR2 from the germline V gene are MNHEY and SVGEGT. Between the trimmed V and J ends, which lost 2 bases and 1 base, there was a span of 8 bases. This CDR3 spans 14 amino acids. CDR3 in amino acids: CASSYGWAQETQYF. In DNA form, the CDR3 reads TGTGCCAGCAGTTACGGGTGGGCCCAAGAGACCCAGTACTTC.

The chain joins TRBV27 to TRBJ1-1; D is unclear. In germline, CDR1 is MNHEY, CDR2 SMNVEV (reference sequence). V was shortened by 7 bases and J by 2 bases, with 14 bases between the two germline ends. CDR3 length: 14 residues. The CDR3 DNA is TGTGCCAGCACCCCCTGGACGGGAAACACTGAAGCTTTCTTT. Translating gives CASTPWTGNTEAFF.